This T cell receptor beta chain was captured by sequencing in a study of cytomegalovirus exposure and HLA in healthy donors. Study observations and caveats: Most of the TCR beta V segments (in an earlier analysis) were productive either about 87% or about 30% of the time. Reportedly, diagnosis of cytomegalovirus status by the classifier showed high specificity and sensitivity.

Healthy bone marrow donors made up the donor group. Though nominally healthy at sampling, donors likely had unrecorded immune exposures. PCR was performed using 60 Vbeta and 13 Jbeta primers. Data came from immunoSEQ multiplex PCR; TCRdb stores just in-frame clones and leaves some out. The profile shows 100,000 to 150,000 clones, around four fifths of them singletons. The J segment lost 9 bases and the V segment lost 0 bases, leaving 15 bases of the junction unmatched. Germline values: CDR1 LGHNA, CDR2 YSLEER. This CDR3 has 18 amino acids. Regarding this clone: Its antigen remains unknown.

Sequencing was done on a sample of PBMCs. The chain is built from TRBV4-3 and TRBJ2-1; 9 bases are a match to TRBD1. The clonotype originates from a boy aged 2 to 10 in good health and CMV-seronegative. For the CDR3, the DNA is TGCGCCAGCAGCCAAGACCCGGGACAGGGTACGAGGGAGGGTGAGCAGTTCTTC. This codes for CASSQDPGQGTREGEQFF.